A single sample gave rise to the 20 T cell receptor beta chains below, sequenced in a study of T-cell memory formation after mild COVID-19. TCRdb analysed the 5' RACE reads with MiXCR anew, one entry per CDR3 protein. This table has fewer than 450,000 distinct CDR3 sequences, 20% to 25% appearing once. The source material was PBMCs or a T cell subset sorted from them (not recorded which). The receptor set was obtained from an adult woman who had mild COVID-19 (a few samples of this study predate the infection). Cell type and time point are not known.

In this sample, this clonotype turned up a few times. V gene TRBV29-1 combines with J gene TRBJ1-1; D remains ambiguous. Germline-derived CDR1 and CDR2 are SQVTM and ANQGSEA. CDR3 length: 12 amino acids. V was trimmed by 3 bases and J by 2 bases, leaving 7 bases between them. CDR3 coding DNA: TGCAGCGTTGATGTGGTTAACACTGAAGCTTTCTTT. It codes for CSVDVVNTEAFF.

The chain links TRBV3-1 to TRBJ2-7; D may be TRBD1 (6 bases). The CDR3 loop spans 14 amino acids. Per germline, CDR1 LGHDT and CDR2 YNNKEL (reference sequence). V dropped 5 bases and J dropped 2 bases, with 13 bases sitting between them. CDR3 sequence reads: CASSYTGSPYEQYF. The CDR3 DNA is TGTGCCAGCAGCTACACAGGGAGTCCCTACGAGCAGTACTTC.

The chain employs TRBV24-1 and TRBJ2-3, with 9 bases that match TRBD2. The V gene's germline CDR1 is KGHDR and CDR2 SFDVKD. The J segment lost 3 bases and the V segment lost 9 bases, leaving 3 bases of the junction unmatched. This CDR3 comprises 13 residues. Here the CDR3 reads CATSGLATDTQYF. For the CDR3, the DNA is TGTGCCACCTCAGGACTAGCGACAGATACGCAGTATTTT.

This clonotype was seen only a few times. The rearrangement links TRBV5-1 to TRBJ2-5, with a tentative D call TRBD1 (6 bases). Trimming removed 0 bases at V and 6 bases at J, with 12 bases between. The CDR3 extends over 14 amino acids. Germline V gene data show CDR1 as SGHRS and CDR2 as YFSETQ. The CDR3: CASSLGDMIQTQYF. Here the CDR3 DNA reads TGCGCCAGCAGCTTGGGGGACATGATCCAGACCCAGTACTTC.

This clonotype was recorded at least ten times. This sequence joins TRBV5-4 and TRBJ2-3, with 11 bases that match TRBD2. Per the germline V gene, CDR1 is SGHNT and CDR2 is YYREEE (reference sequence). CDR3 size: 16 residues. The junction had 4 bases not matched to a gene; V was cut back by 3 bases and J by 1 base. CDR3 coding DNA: TGTGCCAGCAGCTCACGACTAGCGGGACGCACAGATACGCAGTATTTT. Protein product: CASSSRLAGRTDTQYF.

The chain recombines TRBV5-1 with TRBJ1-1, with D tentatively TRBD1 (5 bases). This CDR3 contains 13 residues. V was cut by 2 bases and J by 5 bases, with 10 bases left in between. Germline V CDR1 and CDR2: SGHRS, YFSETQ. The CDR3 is CASSFQGETEAFF. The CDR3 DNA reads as TGCGCCAGCAGCTTTCAGGGAGAGACTGAAGCTTTCTTT.

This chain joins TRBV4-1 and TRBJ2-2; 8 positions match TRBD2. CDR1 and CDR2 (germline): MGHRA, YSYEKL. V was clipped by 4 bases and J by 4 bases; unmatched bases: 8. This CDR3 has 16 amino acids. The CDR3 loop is CASSRRTSPGTGELFF. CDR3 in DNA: TGCGCCAGCAGCCGACGGACTAGCCCGGGCACCGGGGAGCTGTTTTTT.

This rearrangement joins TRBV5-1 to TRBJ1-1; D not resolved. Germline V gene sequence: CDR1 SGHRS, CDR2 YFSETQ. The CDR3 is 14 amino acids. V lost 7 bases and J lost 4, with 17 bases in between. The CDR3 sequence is CASASGEGSTEAFF. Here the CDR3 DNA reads TGCGCCAGCGCGAGTGGGGAGGGTAGCACTGAAGCTTTCTTT.

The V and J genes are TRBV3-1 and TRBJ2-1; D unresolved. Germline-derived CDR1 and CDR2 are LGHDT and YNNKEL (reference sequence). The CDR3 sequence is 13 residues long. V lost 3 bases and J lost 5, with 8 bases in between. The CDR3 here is CASSHWKNNEQFF. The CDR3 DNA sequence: TGTGCCAGCAGCCATTGGAAGAACAATGAGCAGTTCTTC.

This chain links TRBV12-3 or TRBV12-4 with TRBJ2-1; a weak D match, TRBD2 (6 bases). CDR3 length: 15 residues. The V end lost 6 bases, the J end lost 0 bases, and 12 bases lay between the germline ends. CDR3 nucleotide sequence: TGTGCCAGCAGAAAAGCGGGCCTCTCCTACAATGAGCAGTTCTTC. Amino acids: CASRKAGLSYNEQFF.

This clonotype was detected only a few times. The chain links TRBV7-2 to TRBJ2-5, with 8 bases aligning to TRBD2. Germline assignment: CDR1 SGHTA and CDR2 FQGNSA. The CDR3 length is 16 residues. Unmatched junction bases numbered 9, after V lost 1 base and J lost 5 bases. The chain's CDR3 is CASSLVAGGGYETQYF. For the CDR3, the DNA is TGTGCCAGCAGCTTAGTGGCGGGAGGAGGGTATGAGACCCAGTACTTC.

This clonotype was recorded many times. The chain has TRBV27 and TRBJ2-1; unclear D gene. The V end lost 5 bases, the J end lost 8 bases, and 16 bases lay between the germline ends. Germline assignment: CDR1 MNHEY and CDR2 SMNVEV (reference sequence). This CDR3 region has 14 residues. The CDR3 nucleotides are TGTGCCAGCAGTAAAACCCCTAGTGGGGATGAGCAGTTCTTC. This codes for CASSKTPSGDEQFF.

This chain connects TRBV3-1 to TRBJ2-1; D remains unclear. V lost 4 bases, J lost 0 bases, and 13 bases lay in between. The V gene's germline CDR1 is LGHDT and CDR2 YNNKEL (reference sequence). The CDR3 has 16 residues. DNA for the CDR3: TGTGCCAGCAGCCCCCATTTGAGTCGCTCCTACAATGAGCAGTTCTTC. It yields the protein CASSPHLSRSYNEQFF.

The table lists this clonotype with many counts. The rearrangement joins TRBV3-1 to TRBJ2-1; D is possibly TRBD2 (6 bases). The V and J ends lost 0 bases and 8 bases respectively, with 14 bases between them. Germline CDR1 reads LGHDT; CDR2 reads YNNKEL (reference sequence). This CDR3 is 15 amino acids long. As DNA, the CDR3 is TGTGCCAGCAGCCAAGATCGAGTTAGCGGCGATGAGCAGTTCTTC. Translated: CASSQDRVSGDEQFF.

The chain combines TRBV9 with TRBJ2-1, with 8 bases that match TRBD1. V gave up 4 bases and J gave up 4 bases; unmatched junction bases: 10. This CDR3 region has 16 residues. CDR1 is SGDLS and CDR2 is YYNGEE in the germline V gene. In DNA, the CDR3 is TGTGCCAGCAGCCCCTACTCCGGGACAGGATACAATGAGCAGTTCTTC. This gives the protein CASSPYSGTGYNEQFF.

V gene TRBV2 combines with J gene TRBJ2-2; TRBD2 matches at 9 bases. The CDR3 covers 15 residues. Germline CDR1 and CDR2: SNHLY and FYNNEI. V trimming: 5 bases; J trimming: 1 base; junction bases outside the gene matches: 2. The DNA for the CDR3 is TGTGCCAGCAGTCTTAGCGGGGGGAACACCGGGGAGCTGTTTTTT. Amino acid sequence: CASSLSGGNTGELFF.

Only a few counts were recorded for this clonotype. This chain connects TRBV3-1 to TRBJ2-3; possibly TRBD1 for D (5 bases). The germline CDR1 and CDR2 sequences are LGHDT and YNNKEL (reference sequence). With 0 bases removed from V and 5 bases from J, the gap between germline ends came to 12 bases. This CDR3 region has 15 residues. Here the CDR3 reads CASSQDGQGRDTQYF. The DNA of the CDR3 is TGTGCCAGCAGCCAAGATGGGCAGGGTAGAGATACGCAGTATTTT.

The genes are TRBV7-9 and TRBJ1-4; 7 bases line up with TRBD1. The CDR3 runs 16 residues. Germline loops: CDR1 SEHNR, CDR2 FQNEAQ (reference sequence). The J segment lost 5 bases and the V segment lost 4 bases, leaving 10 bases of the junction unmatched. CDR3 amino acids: CASSWNRQGTNEKLFF. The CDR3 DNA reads TGTGCCAGCAGCTGGAATCGACAGGGAACAAATGAAAAACTGTTTTTT.

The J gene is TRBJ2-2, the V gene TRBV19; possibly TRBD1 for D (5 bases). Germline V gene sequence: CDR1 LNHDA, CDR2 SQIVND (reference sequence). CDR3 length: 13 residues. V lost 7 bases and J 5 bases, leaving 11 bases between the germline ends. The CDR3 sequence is CASTSGFTGELFF. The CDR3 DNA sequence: TGTGCCAGTACCTCAGGGTTTACCGGGGAGCTGTTTTTT.

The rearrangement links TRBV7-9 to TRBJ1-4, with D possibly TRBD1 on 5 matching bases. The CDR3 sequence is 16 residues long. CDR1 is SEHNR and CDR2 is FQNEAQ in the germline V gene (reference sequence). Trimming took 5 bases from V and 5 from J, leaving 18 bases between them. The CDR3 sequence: CASSLRDRDPNEKLFF. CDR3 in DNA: TGTGCCAGCAGCCTGAGAGACCGGGACCCGAATGAAAAACTGTTTTTT. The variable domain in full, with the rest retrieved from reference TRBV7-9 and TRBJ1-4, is DTGVSQNPRHKITKRGQNVTFRCDPISEHNRLYWYRQTLGQGPEFLTYFQNEAQLEKSRLLSDRFSAERPKGSFSTLEIQRTEQGDSAMYLCASSLRDRDPNEKLFFGSGTQLSVL.